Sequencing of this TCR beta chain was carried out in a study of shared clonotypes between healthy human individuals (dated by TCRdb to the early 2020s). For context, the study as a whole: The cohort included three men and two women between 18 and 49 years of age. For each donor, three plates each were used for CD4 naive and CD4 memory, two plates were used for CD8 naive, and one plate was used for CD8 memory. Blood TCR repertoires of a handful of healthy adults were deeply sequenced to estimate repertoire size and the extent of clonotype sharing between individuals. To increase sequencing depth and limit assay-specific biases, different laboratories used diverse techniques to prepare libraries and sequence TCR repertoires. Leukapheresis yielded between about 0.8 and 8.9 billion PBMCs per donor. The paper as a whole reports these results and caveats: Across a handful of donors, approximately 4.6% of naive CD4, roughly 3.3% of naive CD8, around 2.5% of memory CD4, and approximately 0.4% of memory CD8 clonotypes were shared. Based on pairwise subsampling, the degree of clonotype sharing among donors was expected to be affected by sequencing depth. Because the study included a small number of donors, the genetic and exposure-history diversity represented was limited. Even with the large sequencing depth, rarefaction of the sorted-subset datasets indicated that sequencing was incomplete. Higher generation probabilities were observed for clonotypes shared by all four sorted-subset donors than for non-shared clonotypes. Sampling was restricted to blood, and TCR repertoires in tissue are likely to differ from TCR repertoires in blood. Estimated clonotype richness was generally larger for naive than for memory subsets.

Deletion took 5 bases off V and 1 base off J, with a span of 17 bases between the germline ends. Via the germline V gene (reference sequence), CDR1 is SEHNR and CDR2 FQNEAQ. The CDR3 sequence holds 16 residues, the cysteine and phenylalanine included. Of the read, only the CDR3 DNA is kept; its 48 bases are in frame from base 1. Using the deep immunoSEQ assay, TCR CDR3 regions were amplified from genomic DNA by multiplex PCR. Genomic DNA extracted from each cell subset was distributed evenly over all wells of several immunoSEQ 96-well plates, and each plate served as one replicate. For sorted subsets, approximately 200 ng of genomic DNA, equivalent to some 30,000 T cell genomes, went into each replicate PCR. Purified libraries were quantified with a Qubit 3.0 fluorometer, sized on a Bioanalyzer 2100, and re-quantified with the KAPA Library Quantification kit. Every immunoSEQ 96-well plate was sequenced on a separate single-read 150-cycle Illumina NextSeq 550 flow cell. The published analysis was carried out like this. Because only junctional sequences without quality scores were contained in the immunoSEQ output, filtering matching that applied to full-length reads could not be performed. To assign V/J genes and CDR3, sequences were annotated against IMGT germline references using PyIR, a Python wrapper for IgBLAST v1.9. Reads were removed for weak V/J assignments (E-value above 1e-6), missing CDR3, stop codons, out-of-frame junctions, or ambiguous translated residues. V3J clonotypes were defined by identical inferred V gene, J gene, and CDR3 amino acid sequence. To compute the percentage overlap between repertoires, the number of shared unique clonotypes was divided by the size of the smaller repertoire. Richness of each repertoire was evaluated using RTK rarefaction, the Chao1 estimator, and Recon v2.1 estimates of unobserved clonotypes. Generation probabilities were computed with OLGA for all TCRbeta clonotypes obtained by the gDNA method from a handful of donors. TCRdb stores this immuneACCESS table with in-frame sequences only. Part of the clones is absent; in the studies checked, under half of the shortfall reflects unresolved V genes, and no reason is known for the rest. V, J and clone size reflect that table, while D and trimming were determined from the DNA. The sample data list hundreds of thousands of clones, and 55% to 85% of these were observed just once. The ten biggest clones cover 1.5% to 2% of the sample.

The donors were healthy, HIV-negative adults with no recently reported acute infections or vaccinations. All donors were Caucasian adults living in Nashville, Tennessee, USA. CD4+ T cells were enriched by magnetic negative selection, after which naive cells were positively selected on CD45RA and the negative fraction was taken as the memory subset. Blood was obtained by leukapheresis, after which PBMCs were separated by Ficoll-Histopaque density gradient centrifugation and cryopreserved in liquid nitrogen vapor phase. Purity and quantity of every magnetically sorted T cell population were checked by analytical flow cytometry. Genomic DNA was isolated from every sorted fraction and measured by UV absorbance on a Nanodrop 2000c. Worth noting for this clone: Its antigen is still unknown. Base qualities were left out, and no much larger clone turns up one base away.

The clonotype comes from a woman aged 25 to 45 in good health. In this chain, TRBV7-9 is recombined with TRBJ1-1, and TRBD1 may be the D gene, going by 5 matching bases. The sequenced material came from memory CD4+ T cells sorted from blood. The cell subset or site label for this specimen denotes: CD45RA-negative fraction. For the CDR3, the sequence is CASSPGPTVSNTEAFF. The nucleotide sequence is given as TGTGCCAGCAGCCCGGGGCCCACAGTCTCGAACACTGAAGCTTTCTTT.